The 14 T cell receptor beta chains below come from one sample, sequenced in a study of technical replicates of blood from a few donors. The table came from immunoSEQ multiplex PCR; TCRdb's copy has only in-frame clones and leaves some out. The sample has 55,000 to 75,000 clones; around 96% are singletons. The sequenced sample consisted of PBMCs. The source is a human donor in good health. Some clones in this sample may be carry-over from other donors' samples.

The V and J genes are TRBV9 and TRBJ2-3, with D possibly TRBD1 on 6 matching bases. CDR1 is SGDLS, CDR2 YYNGEE, per germline. The CDR3 loop spans 15 amino acids. With 2 bases removed from V and 2 bases from J, the gap between germline ends came to 12 bases. The CDR3 region has the DNA TGTGCCAGCAGCGTTAGCAGGGGAAACACAGATACGCAGTATTTT. Translation gives CASSVSRGNTDTQYF. The full variable domain, rest sourced from reference TRBV9 and TRBJ2-3, is DSGVTQTPKHLITATGQRVTLRCSPRSGDLSVYWYQQSLDQGLQFLIQYYNGEERAKGNILERFSAQQFPDLHSELNLSSLELGDSALYFCASSVSRGNTDTQYFGPGTRLTVL.

V and J are TRBV5-1 and TRBJ1-3, with a possible D match to TRBD1 (6 bases). Germline-derived CDR1 and CDR2 are SGHRS and YFSETQ. This CDR3 has 16 amino acids. Trimming took 3 bases from V and 0 from J, leaving 13 bases between them. The CDR3 sequence is CASSSEGQSSGNTIYF. The CDR3 region has the DNA TGCGCCAGCAGCTCAGAAGGACAGTCCTCTGGAAACACCATATATTTT.

The chain recombines TRBV27 with TRBJ2-1; D is uncertain. This CDR3 is built from 13 residues. The ends were cut back, 1 base at V and 8 bases at J, with 9 bases in the middle. Germline lookup yields CDR1 MNHEY and CDR2 SMNVEV (reference sequence). In nucleotides, the CDR3 is TGTGCCAGCAGTTTATTATTTGGAGATGAGCAGTTCTTC. Its translation: CASSLLFGDEQFF.

This chain uses TRBV10-3 with TRBJ2-3, with no clear D. The germline V gene has CDR1 ENHRY and CDR2 SYGVKD. Trimming stripped 7 bases from V and 1 base from J, with 12 bases between. The CDR3 totals 14 residues. The CDR3 loop is CAINPSVGTDTQYF. Written as DNA, the CDR3 is TGTGCCATCAACCCTAGTGTGGGCACAGATACGCAGTATTTT.

The chain has TRBV5-6 and TRBJ1-2, with TRBD1 matching 8 bases. Unmatched junction bases numbered 6, after V lost 7 bases and J lost 7 bases. This CDR3 region has 12 residues. The germline V gene has CDR1 SGHDT and CDR2 YYEEEE. CDR3 coding DNA: TGTGCCAGCCAACAGGGGGTAGGTGGCTACACCTTC. Its protein is CASQQGVGGYTF.

This chain joins TRBV10-3 and TRBJ1-5, with unresolved D. The V gene lost 0 bases and the J gene lost 10 bases, with 10 bases spanning the gap. Germline values: CDR1 ENHRY, CDR2 SYGVKD. The CDR3 spans 13 residues. In nucleotides, the CDR3 is TGTGCCATCAGTGAGTCGTCCACTCCCCCCCAGCATTTT. This codes for CAISESSTPPQHF.

This clone was counted a single time. The chain is built from TRBV11-2 and TRBJ1-2; D remains unclear. CDR1 and CDR2 (germline): SGHAT, FQNNGV. The CDR3 sequence is 15 residues long. V dropped 3 bases and J dropped 2 bases, with 13 bases sitting between them. The CDR3 DNA follows: TGTGCCAGCAGCTTGAAGGGAGTCGTAAACTATGGCTACACCTTC. Protein: CASSLKGVVNYGYTF.

V usage is TRBV13 and J usage is TRBJ2-7; 8 bases fit TRBD1. The germline V gene encodes CDR1 PRHDT and CDR2 FYEKMQ (reference sequence). The J segment lost 2 bases and the V segment lost 5 bases, leaving 8 bases of the junction unmatched. This CDR3 contains 15 residues. This chain's CDR3 is CASSPGRTGTYEQYF. Written as DNA, the CDR3 is TGTGCCAGCAGCCCCGGCCGGACAGGGACCTACGAGCAGTACTTC. The entire variable domain, with the rest obtained from reference TRBV13 and TRBJ2-7, is as follows: AAGVIQSPRHLIKEKRETATLKCYPIPRHDTVYWYQQGPGQDPQFLISFYEKMQSDKGSIPDRFSAQQFSDYHSELNMSSLELGDSALYFCASSPGRTGTYEQYFGPGTRLTVT.

The chain joins TRBV5-1 to TRBJ2-1, with 11 bases aligning to TRBD2. Germline V gene lookup returns CDR1 SGHRS and CDR2 YFSETQ. Losses at the gene ends were 3 bases for V and 7 bases for J; bases not matched to a gene: 6. This CDR3 has 15 residues. The CDR3 DNA reads as TGCGCCAGCAGCTCGACTAGCGGGAATAGAAATGAGCAGTTCTTC. Translation: CASSSTSGNRNEQFF.

This chain connects TRBV30 to TRBJ2-4; no reliable D call. The CDR3 spans 14 residues. The V end was cut by 6 bases, the J end by 0 bases, with 12 bases between. Germline V gene sequence: CDR1 GTSNPN, CDR2 SVGIG (reference sequence). The CDR3 loop is CACSYRVAKNIQYF. CDR3 sequence (DNA): TGTGCCTGTTCCTATCGGGTAGCCAAAAACATTCAGTACTTC.

The V call is TRBV6-5, the J call TRBJ2-6, with no clear D. The CDR3 consists of 12 residues. Germline CDR1 reads MNHEY; CDR2 reads SVGAGI. The ends were cut back, 5 bases at V and 4 bases at J, with 3 bases in the middle. The CDR3 here is CASSGGANVLTF. The CDR3 DNA is TGTGCCAGCAGTGGCGGGGCCAACGTCCTGACTTTC.

The chain carries TRBV30 and TRBJ1-4; no reliable D call. Germline loops: CDR1 GTSNPN, CDR2 SVGIG (reference sequence). The V end lost 2 bases, the J end lost 5 bases, and 12 bases lay between the germline ends. The CDR3 runs to 14 residues. CDR3 in amino acids: CAWSRFTENEKLFF. CDR3 sequence (DNA): TGTGCCTGGAGTCGGTTCACTGAAAATGAAAAACTGTTTTTT.

V gene TRBV29-1 combines with J gene TRBJ1-1; D is unresolved. This CDR3 contains 11 residues. The germline V gene has CDR1 SQVTM and CDR2 ANQGSEA. Trimming took 4 bases from V and 6 from J, leaving 9 bases between them. The CDR3 bases are TGCAGCGTTGTTCTCTCCTCTGAAGCTTTCTTT. It encodes CSVVLSSEAFF.

The chain uses TRBV6-5 and TRBJ2-5; TRBD2 aligns across 13 bases. The CDR3 contains 15 residues. Unmatched junction bases numbered 10, after V lost 6 bases and J lost 9 bases. Germline V lookup: CDR1 MNHEY, CDR2 SVGAGI. The CDR3 DNA is TGTGCCAGCAGATCAGGGACTAGCGGGGTCTTGGCCCAGTACTTC. Protein product: CASRSGTSGVLAQYF.